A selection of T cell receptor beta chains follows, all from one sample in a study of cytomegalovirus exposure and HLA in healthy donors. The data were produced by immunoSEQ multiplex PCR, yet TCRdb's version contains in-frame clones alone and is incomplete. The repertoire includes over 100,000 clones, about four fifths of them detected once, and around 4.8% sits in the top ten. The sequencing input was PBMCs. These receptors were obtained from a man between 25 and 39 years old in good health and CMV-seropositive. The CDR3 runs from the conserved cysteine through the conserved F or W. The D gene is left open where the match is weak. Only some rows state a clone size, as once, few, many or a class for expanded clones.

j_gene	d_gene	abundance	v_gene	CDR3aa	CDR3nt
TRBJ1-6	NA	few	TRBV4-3	CASSQDIQGGDSPLHF	TGCGCCAGCAGCCAAGATATCCAAGGGGGAGATTCACCCCTCCACTTT
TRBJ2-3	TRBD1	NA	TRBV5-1	CASSPGTGSSTDTQYF	TGCGCCAGCAGCCCCGGGACAGGGTCTAGCACAGATACGCAGTATTTT
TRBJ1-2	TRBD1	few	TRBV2	CASSGTGEPYGYTF	TGTGCCAGCAGTGGGACAGGGGAGCCCTATGGCTACACCTTC
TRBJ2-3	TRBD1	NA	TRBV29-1	CSLLGTGGAHGDTQYF	TGCAGCCTCCTTGGGACAGGGGGCGCCCATGGGGATACGCAGTATTTT
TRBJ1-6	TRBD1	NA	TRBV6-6	CASSSDRGSAPLHF	TGTGCCAGCAGTTCCGACAGGGGATCGGCACCCCTCCACTTT
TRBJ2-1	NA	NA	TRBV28	CASSSQGPGYNEQFF	TGTGCCAGCAGTTCCCAGGGGCCGGGGTACAATGAGCAGTTCTTC
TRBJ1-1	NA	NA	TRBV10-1	CASSESGRRTEAFF	TGCGCCAGCAGTGAGTCGGGGCGAAGGACTGAAGCTTTCTTT
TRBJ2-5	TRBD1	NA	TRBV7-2	CASSWGQIQETQYF	TGTGCCAGCAGCTGGGGACAGATCCAAGAGACCCAGTACTTC
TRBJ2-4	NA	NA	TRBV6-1	CASSERSIQYF	TGTGCCAGCAGTGAAAGGAGTATTCAGTACTTC
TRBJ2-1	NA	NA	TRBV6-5	CASSPQGSIEQFF	TGTGCCAGCAGCCCACAGGGCAGTATTGAGCAGTTCTTC
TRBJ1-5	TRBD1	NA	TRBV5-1	CASSSRWDRGRLGSNQPQHF	TGCGCCAGCAGCTCTAGATGGGACAGGGGGCGGCTAGGCAGCAATCAGCCCCAGCATTTT
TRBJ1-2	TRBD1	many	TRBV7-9	CASSLPTGVSWDGYTF	TGTGCCAGCAGCTTACCTACAGGGGTTTCGTGGGATGGCTACACCTTC
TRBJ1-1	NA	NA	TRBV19	CASTGWARTEAFF	TGTGCCAGTACCGGTTGGGCGCGCACTGAAGCTTTCTTT
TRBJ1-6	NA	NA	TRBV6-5	CASSYASGNSPLHF	TGTGCCAGCAGTTACGCGTCGGGGAACTCACCCCTCCACTTT
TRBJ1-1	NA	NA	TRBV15	CATAPVMNTEAFF	TGTGCCACCGCTCCAGTCATGAACACTGAAGCTTTCTTT
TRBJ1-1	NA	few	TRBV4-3	CASSQEGDRWGGGEAFF	TGCGCCAGCAGCCAAGAGGGCGACAGGTGGGGCGGGGGTGAAGCTTTCTTT
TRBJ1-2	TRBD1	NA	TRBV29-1	CSVSDRKNYGYTF	TGCAGCGTTTCGGACAGGAAAAACTATGGCTACACCTTC
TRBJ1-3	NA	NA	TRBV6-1	CASSESRSGNTIYF	TGTGCCAGCAGTGAAAGCCGCTCTGGAAACACCATATATTTT
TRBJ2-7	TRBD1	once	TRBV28	CASSLWAGSGRAGGTYEQYF	TGTGCCAGCAGTTTATGGGCTGGGTCTGGGCGGGCAGGGGGCACCTACGAGCAGTACTTC
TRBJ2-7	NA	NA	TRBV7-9	CASSRTIGYEQYF	TGTGCCAGCAGCCGGACTATCGGCTACGAGCAGTACTTC
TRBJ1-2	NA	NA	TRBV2	CASSGRGGYGYTF	TGTGCCAGCAGCGGACGGGGAGGATATGGCTACACCTTC
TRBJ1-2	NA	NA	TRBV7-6	CASSLGRGGDGYTF	TGTGCCAGCAGCTTAGGCAGGGGTGGGGATGGCTACACCTTC
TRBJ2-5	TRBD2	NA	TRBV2	CASSGLAGAEETQYF	TGTGCCAGCAGCGGACTAGCGGGGGCTGAAGAGACCCAGTACTTC